This is a list of T cell receptor beta chains from one sample in a study of PD-1 blockade in mismatch repair-deficient tumors. The data were produced by immunoSEQ multiplex PCR, yet TCRdb's version contains in-frame clones alone and is incomplete. This table has 65,000 to 80,000 clones, 70% to 80% appearing once. The source was peripheral blood, collected 2 weeks after starting pembrolizumab. These receptors all stem from an adult with mismatch repair-deficient cancer. Both conserved end residues are part of each CDR3. The D gene is left open where the match is weak. Clone size, where shown, is once, few, many, or a class for clones that have expanded.

clone_size	v_call	j_call	cdr3_length	d_call	cdr3_nt	cdr3_aa
NA	TRBV11-1	TRBJ2-3	14	NA	TGTGCCAGCAGCTTTCGGCTAGGAGCAGATACGCAGTATTTT	CASSFRLGADTQYF
few	TRBV6-5	TRBJ1-2	13	TRBD1	TGTGCCAGCCGGGACAGGGGGCGAAGGGGCTACACCTTC	CASRDRGRRGYTF
NA	TRBV20-1	TRBJ2-1	10	NA	TGCAGTGCCCCAGGGAATGAGCAGTTCTTC	CSAPGNEQFF
NA	TRBV11-3	TRBJ2-1	13	NA	TGTGCCAGCAGCTTAGAGCGGGGGCGTGAGCAGTTCTTC	CASSLERGREQFF
few	TRBV5-1	TRBJ1-4	14	NA	TGCGCCAGCAGCTACGGGCGGTCCGGGGAAAAACTGTTTTTT	CASSYGRSGEKLFF
NA	TRBV2	TRBJ2-3	14	NA	TGTGCCAGCAGGGTAGCGGAGGGCACAGATACGCAGTATTTT	CASRVAEGTDTQYF
NA	TRBV6-6	TRBJ1-1	15	TRBD1	TGTGCCAGCGACGATCCAGGGGGATGGAGTACTGAAGCTTTCTTT	CASDDPGGWSTEAFF
NA	TRBV7-9	TRBJ2-5	15	NA	TGTGCCAGCAGCTTATTCCAGCGCGAGAGGGAGACCCAGTACTTC	CASSLFQRERETQYF
NA	TRBV5-6	TRBJ1-1	13	NA	TGTGCCAGCAGCTTAAACGGGCCCGAAGAAGCTTTCTTT	CASSLNGPEEAFF
NA	TRBV11-2	TRBJ1-2	13	TRBD1	TGTGCCAGCAGTTTGGACAGGTCCTATGGCTACACCTTC	CASSLDRSYGYTF
NA	TRBV18	TRBJ2-7	14	NA	TGTGCCAGCTCTCAAGGATCTCACTCCTACGAGCAGTACTTC	CASSQGSHSYEQYF
NA	TRBV6-5	TRBJ1-5	13	NA	TGTGCCAGCAGTTACTCGAAGGGTACGCCCCAGCATTTT	CASSYSKGTPQHF
NA	TRBV7-8	TRBJ1-2	14	NA	TGTGCCAGCAGCTTAGAACAAGGCAGGAATGGCTACACCTTC	CASSLEQGRNGYTF
NA	TRBV10-3	TRBJ2-7	15	NA	TGTGCCATCAGGGAAGAGGTGGAACTTTCCTACGAGCAGTACTTC	CAIREEVELSYEQYF
medium-sized	TRBV6-4	TRBJ2-7	13	NA	TGTGCCAGCACCCCGGGCAGCTCCTACGAGCAGTACTTC	CASTPGSSYEQYF
NA	TRBV20-1	TRBJ2-7	11	NA	TGCAGTGCTGCAGAATCCTACGAGCAGTACTTC	CSAAESYEQYF
NA	TRBV11-2	TRBJ2-1	14	NA	TGTGCCAGCAGCTTGGGGGTTTCATCGGATGAGCAGTTCTTC	CASSLGVSSDEQFF
once	TRBV19	TRBJ2-3	14	NA	TGTGCCAGTACCCATAGCGGTGGCACAGATACGCAGTATTTT	CASTHSGGTDTQYF
NA	TRBV10-3	TRBJ1-2	15	NA	TGTGCCATCAGTGAGTCGCAGAACAGGGAGGCACGCTACACCTTC	CAISESQNREARYTF
NA	TRBV5-4	TRBJ1-1	16	NA	TGTGCCAGCAGCTTGCCCTTTGACAGGCCCGGGGCTGAAGCTTTCTTT	CASSLPFDRPGAEAFF
few	TRBV30	TRBJ2-7	13	TRBD1	TGTGCCTGGGGCCCGGGACAGGGCCACGAGCAGTACTTC	CAWGPGQGHEQYF
NA	TRBV6-5	TRBJ2-5	13	TRBD1	TGTGCCAGCAGATCGGGACAGGGAGAGACCCAGTACTTC	CASRSGQGETQYF
NA	TRBV19	TRBJ2-3	14	NA	TGTGCCAGTAGCCCCCCCGGAGGGGCAGATACGCAGTATTTT	CASSPPGGADTQYF
NA	TRBV14	TRBJ1-1	14	NA	TGTGCCAGCAGCCAAGAGGTAGAGGGGACTGAAGCTTTCTTT	CASSQEVEGTEAFF
NA	TRBV5-1	TRBJ2-7	16	TRBD1	TGCGCCAGCCGTTCTACGTGGGGGACAGGAACCTACGAGCAGTACTTC	CASRSTWGTGTYEQYF
NA	TRBV5-1	TRBJ1-2	14	NA	TGCGCCAGCAGCTTGGGGCCATCCAACTATGGCTACACCTTC	CASSLGPSNYGYTF
once	TRBV19	TRBJ1-1	13	NA	TGTGCCACCGGTCATAAAGGGGATACTGAAGCTTTCTTT	CATGHKGDTEAFF
NA	TRBV27	TRBJ1-1	12	TRBD1	TGTGCCAGCAGTACAGGGGGCACTGAAGCTTTCTTT	CASSTGGTEAFF
NA	TRBV29-1	TRBJ2-5	11	NA	TGCAGCGTTGGCCCGGGAGAGACCCAGTACTTC	CSVGPGETQYF
NA	TRBV19	TRBJ2-4	13	TRBD1	TGTGCCAGTAGGGACAGGATTTTAAACATTCAGTACTTC	CASRDRILNIQYF
NA	TRBV11-3	TRBJ2-7	13	TRBD2	TGTGCCAGCAGCGGGAGGGCAACCTACGAGCAGTACTTC	CASSGRATYEQYF
NA	TRBV10-1	TRBJ2-7	14	NA	TGCGCCAGCAGTGAGGTAGGGGTGGGGGGCGAGCAGTACTTC	CASSEVGVGGEQYF
NA	TRBV6-1	TRBJ1-5	15	NA	TGTGCCAGCATAAGTGGGGACGGGTACAATCAGCCCCAGCATTTT	CASISGDGYNQPQHF
NA	TRBV5-8	TRBJ2-3	15	NA	TGTGCCAGCAGCTTCGGGGGAGGAGCCACAGATACGCAGTATTTT	CASSFGGGATDTQYF
NA	TRBV7-9	TRBJ2-5	12	NA	TGTGCCAGCAGCTTAGCAGGGGGGACCCAGTACTTC	CASSLAGGTQYF
NA	TRBV6-1	TRBJ2-5	15	NA	TGTGCCAGCAGTTCCCTAACGGGAGAATGGGAGACCCAGTACTTC	CASSSLTGEWETQYF
NA	TRBV9	TRBJ2-5	13	TRBD1	TGTGCCAGCAGCGGACAGGGGTGGGAGACCCAGTACTTC	CASSGQGWETQYF
NA	TRBV10-2	TRBJ1-3	13	NA	TGCGCCGTCTGGGCCCTCACGGCAAACACCATATATTTT	CAVWALTANTIYF
NA	TRBV7-9	TRBJ1-2	14	TRBD1	TGTGCCAGCAGTCAGAGGACAGGGGTCCATGGCTACACCTTC	CASSQRTGVHGYTF
NA	TRBV5-1	TRBJ2-1	12	NA	TGCGCCAGCAGCCCCCGGGGTTGGAGGCAGTTCTTC	CASSPRGWRQFF